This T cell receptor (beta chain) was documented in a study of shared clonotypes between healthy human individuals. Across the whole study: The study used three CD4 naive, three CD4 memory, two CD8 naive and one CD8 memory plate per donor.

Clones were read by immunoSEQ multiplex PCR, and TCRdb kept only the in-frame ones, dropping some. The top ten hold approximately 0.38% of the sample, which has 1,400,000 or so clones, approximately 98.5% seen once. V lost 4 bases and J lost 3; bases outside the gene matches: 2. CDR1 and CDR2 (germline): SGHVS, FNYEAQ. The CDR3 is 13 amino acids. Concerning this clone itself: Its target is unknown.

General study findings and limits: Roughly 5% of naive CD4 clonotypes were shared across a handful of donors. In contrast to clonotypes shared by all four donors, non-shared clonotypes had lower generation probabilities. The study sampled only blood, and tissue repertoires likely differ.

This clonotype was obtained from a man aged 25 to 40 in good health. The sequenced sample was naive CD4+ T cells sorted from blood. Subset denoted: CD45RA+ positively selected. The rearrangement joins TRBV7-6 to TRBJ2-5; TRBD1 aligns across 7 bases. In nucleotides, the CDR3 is TGTGCCAGCAGCTCCACAGGGGAAGAGACCCAGTACTTC. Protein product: CASSSTGEETQYF.